The clone carrying this TCR beta chain was seen only a few times. This sample was taken from a study of control samples from healthy donors and cancer patients. The CDR3 has 10 residues. Germline lookup yields CDR1 DFQATT and CDR2 SNEGSKA (reference sequence). V shed 8 bases and J shed 2 bases, with 6 bases lying between them. This table comes from immunoSEQ multiplex PCR, and its TCRdb copy is limited to in-frame clones, with some not included. The sample contains roughly 170,000 clones, 80% to 95% of which appear only once. Specimen: blood. The receptor was derived from a man between 18 and 35 years old in good health. V and J are TRBV20-1 and TRBJ1-1; D is undetermined. The CDR3 nucleotides are TGCAGTTATGTAAACACTGAAGCTTTCTTT. Amino acids: CSYVNTEAFF.